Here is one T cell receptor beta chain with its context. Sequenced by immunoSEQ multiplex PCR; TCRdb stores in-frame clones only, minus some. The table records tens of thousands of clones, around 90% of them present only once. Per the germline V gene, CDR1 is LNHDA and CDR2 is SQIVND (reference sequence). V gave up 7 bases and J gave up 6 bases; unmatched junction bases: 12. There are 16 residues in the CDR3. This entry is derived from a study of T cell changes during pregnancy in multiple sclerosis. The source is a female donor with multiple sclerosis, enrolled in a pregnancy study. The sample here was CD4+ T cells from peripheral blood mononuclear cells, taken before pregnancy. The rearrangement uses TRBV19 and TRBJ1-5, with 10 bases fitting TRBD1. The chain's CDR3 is CASNVLGQGGSQPQHF. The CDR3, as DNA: TGTGCCAGTAATGTTTTAGGACAGGGGGGTAGTCAGCCCCAGCATTTT.